This T cell receptor beta chain was sequenced in a study of T cells after yellow fever vaccination. The germline V and J ends were trimmed by 5 bases and 0 bases, with 15 bases remaining between them. This CDR3 region has 16 residues. Germline CDR1 SGHTA, CDR2 FQGTGA. TCRdb re-called the 5' RACE reads through MiXCR, storing one row per CDR3 protein. Here the sample spans some 240,000 distinct CDR3 sequences, under 3.5% being singletons. This receptor was taken from a man younger than 35 who received the YFV17D yellow fever vaccine. V and J are TRBV7-3 and TRBJ2-3; possible D gene TRBD2, 5 bases. The sample was CD4+ T cells sorted from PBMCs, taken 10 days after the yellow fever booster vaccination. CDR3 sequence (DNA): TGTGCCAGCAGCCCCGAGGGCCCTGCTAGCACAGATACGCAGTATTTT. Its translation is CASSPEGPASTDTQYF.